Here is one TCR beta chain with its context. Its antigen is not known. This CDR3 comprises 14 residues. Germline V CDR1 and CDR2: KGHSH, LQKENI. Trimming removed 8 bases from V and 7 bases from J, with 17 bases in between. The repertoire was sequenced with immunoSEQ multiplex PCR; TCRdb's copy has only in-frame clones and lacks some. The sample has roughly 230,000 clones; less than 95% are singletons. These data belong to a study of cytomegalovirus exposure and HLA in healthy donors. Study-wide results and limits: Reports indicated that the classifier achieved high specificity and sensitivity in diagnosing cytomegalovirus status. In the roughly 130 validation repertoires, a later analysis found that first-cohort TCR clusters tended to co-occur. Whilst most TCR sequences proved rare, a subset of public TCRs occurred across many donors.

The sample consisted of PBMCs. The chain links TRBV18 to TRBJ1-4; the D gene is possibly TRBD1 (5 bases). The receptor was isolated from a young woman in good health and CMV-seronegative. The CDR3 sequence is CASHRGPGGEKLFF. The CDR3, as DNA: TGTGCCAGCCACCGGGGACCCGGGGGTGAAAAACTGTTTTTT. Together with reference TRBV18 and TRBJ1-4, the CDR3 gives the full variable domain: NAGVMQNPRHLVRRRGQEARLRCSPMKGHSHVYWYRQLPEEGLKFMVYLQKENIIDESGMPKERFSAEFPKEGPSILRIQQVVRGDSAAYFCASHRGPGGEKLFFGSGTQLSVL.